This TCR beta chain emerged from a study of blood T cell repertoires in COVID-19 (dated by TCRdb to about 2020). Context from the whole study: Collaborator samples came from the United States, Italy and Spain and covered acute and convalescent phases of COVID-19. Sample metadata almost always included a de-identified subject ID, COVID-19 status, age in years and sex. Samples were obtained from the ongoing ImmuneRACE study (first 160 participants) and from 950 to 1,500 subjects provided by 6 global collaborators. Subjects who had been exposed to COVID-19, were actively infected with it, or had recovered from it provided the deeply sampled blood TCRbeta repertoires that made up the dataset. The repertoires were made available in a free public database intended to serve as a resource for research on the immune response to SARS-CoV-2. The prospective study material was composed of cDNA or gDNA derived from T cells, B-cell-depleted T cells, or PBMCs. Where HLA class I and class II types were available, the types were taken from metadata supplied by the sample provider, not from assay-based typing.

Each collaborating institution followed its own protocols to collect whole blood in K2EDTA tubes. Collaborator samples were shipped for TCRbeta analysis as frozen whole blood, isolated PBMCs, or DNA extracted from either sample type. The V end loses 6 bases and the J end loses 0 bases, and a stretch of 15 bases separates them. The cysteine opens and the phenylalanine closes a CDR3 of 15 amino acids. Here the CDR3 DNA is all that survives: 45 bases in frame from base 1. The germline V gene gives CDR1 as MDHEN and CDR2 as SYDVKM. Note on this clone: The clone's antigen remains unknown. No base-level quality is on record; no much larger clone is a single base apart.

The immunoSEQ Assay, a bias-controlled multiplex PCR, was used to amplify TCRbeta CDR3 regions from genomic DNA. Processing in the source paper ran as follows. Within the assay, amplification of reference gene primers was used to estimate how many nucleated cells each sample contained. Sequence reads were collapsed and filtered to measure the absolute abundance of every unique TCRbeta CDR3 rearrangement. For each sample, productive Simpson clonality was calculated as the square root of Simpson's diversity index across productive rearrangements. TCRdb provides this immuneACCESS table in a form limited to in-frame rearrangements. Some clones are lacking; in checked studies, under half of them reflect an unresolved V gene, and why the rest are absent is not known. For V, J and clone size, that table is used; D and trimming come from the DNA. Across this sample there are 310,000 or so clones, with about 84% seen only once. The top ten constitute around 1.7% of the sample.

General study outcomes and caveats: The amount of clinical and demographic metadata varied by source and participant and was provided uncurated.

The TCR was taken from a woman aged 45-65 years with acute or convalescent COVID-19. This chain joins TRBV28 to TRBJ2-7; TRBD1 is perhaps the D gene, given 6 matching bases. Sequencing used peripheral blood. The bases read TGTGCCAGCAGGGACACAGGGTTTAGCTCCTACGAGCAGTACTTC. Its protein product is CASRDTGFSSYEQYF.